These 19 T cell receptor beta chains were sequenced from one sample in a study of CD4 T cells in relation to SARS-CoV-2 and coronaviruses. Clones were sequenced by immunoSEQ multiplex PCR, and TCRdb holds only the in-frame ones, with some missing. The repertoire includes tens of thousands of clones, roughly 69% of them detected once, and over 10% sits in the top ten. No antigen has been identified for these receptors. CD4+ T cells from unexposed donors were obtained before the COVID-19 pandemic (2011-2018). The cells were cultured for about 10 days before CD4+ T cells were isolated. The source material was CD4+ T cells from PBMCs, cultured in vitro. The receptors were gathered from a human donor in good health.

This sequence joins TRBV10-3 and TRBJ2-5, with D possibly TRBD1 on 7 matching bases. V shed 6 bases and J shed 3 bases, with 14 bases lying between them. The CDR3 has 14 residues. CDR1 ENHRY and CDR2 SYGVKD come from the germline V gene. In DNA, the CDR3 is TGTGCCATCAGAACCGACAGGGAGGAAGAGACCCAGTACTTC. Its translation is CAIRTDREEETQYF.

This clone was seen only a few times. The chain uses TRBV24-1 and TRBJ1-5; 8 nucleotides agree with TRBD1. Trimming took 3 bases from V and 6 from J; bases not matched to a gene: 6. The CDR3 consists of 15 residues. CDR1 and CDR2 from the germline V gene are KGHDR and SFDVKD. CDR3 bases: TGTGCCACCAGTGATCGGTCAGGGGGCCTTCAGCCCCAGCATTTT. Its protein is CATSDRSGGLQPQHF.

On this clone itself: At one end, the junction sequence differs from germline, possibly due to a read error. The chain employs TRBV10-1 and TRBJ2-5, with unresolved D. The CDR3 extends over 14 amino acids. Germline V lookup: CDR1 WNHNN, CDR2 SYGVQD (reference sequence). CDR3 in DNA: TGCGCCAGCAGTAAGTCGGGCAGCCAAGAGACCCAGTACTTC. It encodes CASSKSGSQETQYF.

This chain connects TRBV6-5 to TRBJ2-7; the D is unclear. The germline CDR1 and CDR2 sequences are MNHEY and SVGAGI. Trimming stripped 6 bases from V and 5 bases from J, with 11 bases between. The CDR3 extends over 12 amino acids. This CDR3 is CASRDRLDEQYF. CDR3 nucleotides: TGTGCCAGCAGGGACCGTTTGGACGAGCAGTACTTC.

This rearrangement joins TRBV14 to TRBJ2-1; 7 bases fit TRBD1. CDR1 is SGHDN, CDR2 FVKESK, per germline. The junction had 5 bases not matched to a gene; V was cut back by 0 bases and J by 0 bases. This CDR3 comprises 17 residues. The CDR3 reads CASSQERWDSSYNEQFF. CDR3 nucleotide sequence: TGTGCCAGCAGCCAAGAGCGGTGGGACAGCTCCTACAATGAGCAGTTCTTC.

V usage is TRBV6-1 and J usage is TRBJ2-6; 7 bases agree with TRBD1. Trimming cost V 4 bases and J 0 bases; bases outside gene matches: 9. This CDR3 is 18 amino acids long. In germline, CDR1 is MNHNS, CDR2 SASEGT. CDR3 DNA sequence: TGTGCCAGCAGTGCTCAGGGGGACATTTACTCTGGGGCCAACGTCCTGACTTTC. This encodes CASSAQGDIYSGANVLTF.

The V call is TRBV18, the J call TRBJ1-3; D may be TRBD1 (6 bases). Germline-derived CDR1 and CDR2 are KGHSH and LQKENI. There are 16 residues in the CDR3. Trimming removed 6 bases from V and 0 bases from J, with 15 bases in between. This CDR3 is CASSPGTPDSGNTIYF. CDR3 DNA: TGTGCCAGCTCGCCGGGGACACCGGACTCTGGAAACACCATATATTTT.

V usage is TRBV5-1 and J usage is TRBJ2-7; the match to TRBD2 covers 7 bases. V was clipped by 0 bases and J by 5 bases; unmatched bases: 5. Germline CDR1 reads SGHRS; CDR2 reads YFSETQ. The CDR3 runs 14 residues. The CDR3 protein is CASSLGGSAHEQYF. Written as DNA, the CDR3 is TGCGCCAGCAGCTTGGGCGGGAGTGCCCACGAGCAGTACTTC.

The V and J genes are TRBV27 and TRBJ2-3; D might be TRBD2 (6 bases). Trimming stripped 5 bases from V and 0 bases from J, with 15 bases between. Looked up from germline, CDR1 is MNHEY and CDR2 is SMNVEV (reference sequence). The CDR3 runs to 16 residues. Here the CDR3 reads CASSPGLLHSTDTQYF. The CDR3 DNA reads TGTGCCAGCAGTCCGGGACTTTTACATAGCACAGATACGCAGTATTTT.

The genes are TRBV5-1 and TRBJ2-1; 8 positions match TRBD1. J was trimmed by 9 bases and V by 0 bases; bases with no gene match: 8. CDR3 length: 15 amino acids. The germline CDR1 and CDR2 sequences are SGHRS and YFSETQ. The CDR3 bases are TGCGCCAGCAGCTTGGAATCCACAGGGGGAAGTGAGCAGTTCTTC. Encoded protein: CASSLESTGGSEQFF.

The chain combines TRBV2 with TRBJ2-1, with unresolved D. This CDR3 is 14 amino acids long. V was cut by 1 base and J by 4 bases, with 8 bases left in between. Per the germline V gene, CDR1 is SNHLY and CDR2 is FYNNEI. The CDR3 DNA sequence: TGTGCCAGCAGTGAAGACCCTAGGTACAATGAGCAGTTCTTC. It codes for CASSEDPRYNEQFF.

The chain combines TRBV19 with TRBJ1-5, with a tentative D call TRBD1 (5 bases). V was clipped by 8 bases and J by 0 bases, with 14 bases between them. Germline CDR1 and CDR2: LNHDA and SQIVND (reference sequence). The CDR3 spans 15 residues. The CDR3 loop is CASLGPDYSNQPQHF. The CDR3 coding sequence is TGTGCCAGTTTGGGGCCGGATTATAGCAATCAGCCCCAGCATTTT.

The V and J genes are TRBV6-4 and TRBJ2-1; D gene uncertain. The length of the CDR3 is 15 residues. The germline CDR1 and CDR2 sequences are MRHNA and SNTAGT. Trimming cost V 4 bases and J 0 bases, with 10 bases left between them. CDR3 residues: CASSADRSSYNEQFF. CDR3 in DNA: TGTGCCAGCAGTGCCGACCGGAGCTCCTACAATGAGCAGTTCTTC.

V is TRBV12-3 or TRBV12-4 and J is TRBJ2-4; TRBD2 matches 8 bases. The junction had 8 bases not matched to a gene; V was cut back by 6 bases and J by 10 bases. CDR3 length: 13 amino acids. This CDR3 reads CASSTGTRGIQYF. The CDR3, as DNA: TGTGCCAGCAGCACCGGGACTAGAGGGATTCAGTACTTC.

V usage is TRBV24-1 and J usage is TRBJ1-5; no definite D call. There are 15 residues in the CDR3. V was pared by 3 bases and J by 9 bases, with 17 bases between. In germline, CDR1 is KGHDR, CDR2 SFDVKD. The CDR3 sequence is CATSDSSRTSGPQHF. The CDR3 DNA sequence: TGTGCCACCAGTGATAGCAGCCGGACCAGTGGGCCCCAGCATTTT.

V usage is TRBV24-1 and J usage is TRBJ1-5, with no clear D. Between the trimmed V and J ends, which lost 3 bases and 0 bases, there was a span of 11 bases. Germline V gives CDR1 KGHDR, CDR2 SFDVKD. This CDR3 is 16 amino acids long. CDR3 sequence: CATSDGIVSSNQPQHF. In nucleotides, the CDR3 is TGTGCCACCAGTGATGGGATCGTCAGTAGCAATCAGCCCCAGCATTTT.

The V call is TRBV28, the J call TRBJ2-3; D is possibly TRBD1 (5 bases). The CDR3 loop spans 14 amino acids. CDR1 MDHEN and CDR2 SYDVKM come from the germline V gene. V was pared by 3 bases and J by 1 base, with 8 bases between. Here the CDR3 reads CASSLGRRTDTQYF. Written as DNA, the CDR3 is TGTGCCAGCAGTTTGGGGCGCCGCACAGATACGCAGTATTTT.

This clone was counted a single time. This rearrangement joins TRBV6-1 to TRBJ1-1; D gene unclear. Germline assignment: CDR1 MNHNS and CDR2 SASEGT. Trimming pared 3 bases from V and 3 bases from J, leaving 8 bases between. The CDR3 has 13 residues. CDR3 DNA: TGTGCCAGCAGTGATCAAGGGTACACTGAAGCTTTCTTT. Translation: CASSDQGYTEAFF.

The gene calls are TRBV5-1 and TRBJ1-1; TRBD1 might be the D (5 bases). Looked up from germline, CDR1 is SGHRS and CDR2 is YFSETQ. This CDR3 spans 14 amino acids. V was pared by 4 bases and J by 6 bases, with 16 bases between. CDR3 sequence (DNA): TGCGCCAGCAGCATAGAAACAGGTTCCGCTGAAGCTTTCTTT. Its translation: CASSIETGSAEAFF.